The following is a TCR beta chain sequence with its context. Its matching antigen is unknown. Given a much more abundant clone one base away, this may be a read error. 13 Jbeta primers and 60 Vbeta primers were used for the PCR. Only in-frame clones appear in the TCRdb table, and some are missing; sequencing was by immunoSEQ multiplex PCR. The sample records around 110,000 clones, around three quarters being singletons. This CDR3 is 15 amino acids long. The J segment lost 4 bases and the V segment lost 0 bases, leaving 3 bases of the junction unmatched. Germline values: CDR1 LGHNA, CDR2 YSLEER. The sample belongs to a study of cytomegalovirus exposure and HLA in healthy donors. Study context: An early data release held 70 million to 90 million unique TCRs from HLA-typed donors. Notes on the study in general: HLA alleles showed associations with 16,951 TCR beta sequences in a later analysis, at a 0.05 false discovery rate. When a later analysis compared HLA-associated TCR beta chains with equally common others, the HLA-associated chains turned out to be more clonally expanded and to have lower generation probabilities.

Material: PBMCs. The V call is TRBV4-3, the J call TRBJ2-5; TRBD2 matches at 9 bases. The source is a man aged 25-45 years in good health and CMV-seropositive. The CDR3 here is CASSQERGGLETQYF. The CDR3 nucleotides are TGCGCCAGCAGCCAAGAGCGGGGGGGCCTAGAGACCCAGTACTTC.